This T cell receptor (beta chain) was sequenced in a study of cytomegalovirus exposure and HLA in healthy donors. In the case of this clone: The antigen remains undetermined.

Study-level points and caveats: Relative to equally common others, HLA-associated TCR beta chains showed greater clonal expansion in a later analysis.

This CDR3 has 14 amino acids. With V trimmed by 6 bases and J by 5 bases, 5 bases remained unmatched. Germline V gives CDR1 MNHNY, CDR2 SVGAGI (reference sequence). Primers included in the PCR were 60 Vbeta and 13 Jbeta primers. Repertoires were generated with immunoSEQ multiplex PCR, while TCRdb's copy carries only in-frame clones and drops some. The table records under 70,000 clones, 75% to 90% of them present only once. The sequencing sample was made of PBMCs. The chain links TRBV6-6 to TRBJ2-5; 11 bases align to TRBD2. This clonotype originated in a woman between 25 and 40 years old in good health and CMV-seronegative. The CDR3 loop is CASSLAGGAETQYF. CDR3 DNA: TGTGCCAGCAGCCTAGCGGGAGGTGCGGAGACCCAGTACTTC.